This T cell receptor (beta chain) derives from a study of blood T cell repertoires in COVID-19. Overall study context: COVID-19 samples from acute and convalescent phases originated in the United States, Italy and Spain. Sources were T cells, B-cell-depleted T cells, or PBMCs; the material itself was cDNA or gDNA.

Source study methods: Amplifying reference gene primers gave estimates of nucleated cell counts. Method: immunoSEQ multiplex PCR; TCRdb's copy keeps in-frame clones and lacks some. V, J and clone size are those of that table, while D and trimming were read from the DNA. Of about 100,000 clones listed, approximately 90% are singletons. With 4 bases clipped from V and 9 bases from J, the junction kept 10 bases outside the gene matches. This CDR3 contains 16 residues. Germline V gene lookup returns CDR1 SGHKS and CDR2 YYEKEE (reference sequence). The receptor's source is a man in his fifties or sixties with active COVID-19. Sequencing input: peripheral blood. The chain has TRBV5-5 and TRBJ2-3; 14 positions agree with TRBD2. This chain's CDR3 is CASSNSGTSGSKTQYF. DNA of the CDR3: TGTGCCAGCAGCAACAGCGGGACTAGCGGGAGTAAGACGCAGTATTTT.